Below, 6 T cell receptor beta chains from the same sample are listed, as sequenced in a study of T-cell reconstitution after alpha-beta-depleted transplantation in children. Unique molecular identifiers were incorporated during preparation of the TCRbeta library. One entry per CDR3 protein results from TCRdb running MiXCR on the PCR reads. The sample has some 120,000 distinct CDR3 sequences; about a tenth are singletons. The sample was PBMCs, taken before TCRalphabeta/CD19-depleted stem cell transplant. The source is a boy aged 2 to 9 with acute lymphoblastic leukemia, due to receive a stem cell transplant.

This clonotype showed up just a few times. This chain connects TRBV6-1 to TRBJ2-3; perhaps TRBD2 as D (6 bases). The V gene lost 8 bases and the J gene lost 1 base, with 13 bases spanning the gap. Germline values: CDR1 MNHNS, CDR2 SASEGT. CDR3 size: 14 residues. The CDR3 spells CASYAGSGTDTQYF. DNA for the CDR3: TGTGCCAGCTACGCCGGGAGCGGCACAGATACGCAGTATTTT.

This clonotype was detected only a few times. The chain couples TRBV7-8 to TRBJ2-5; D perhaps matches TRBD1 (5 bases). The germline V and J ends were trimmed by 4 bases and 5 bases, with 14 bases remaining between them. The CDR3 is 14 amino acids. Germline V gene data show CDR1 as SGHVS and CDR2 as FQNEAQ. For the CDR3, the DNA is TGTGCCAGCAGCTACCCGTTCAGGGTTGAGACCCAGTACTTC. Amino acids: CASSYPFRVETQYF.

V and J are TRBV20-1 and TRBJ1-2, with D perhaps matching TRBD1 (5 bases). CDR1 and CDR2 from the germline V gene are DFQATT and SNEGSKA (reference sequence). This CDR3 has 14 amino acids. V dropped 3 bases and J dropped 5 bases, with 16 bases sitting between them. CDR3 protein: CSARGEEEDYGYTF. CDR3 bases: TGCAGTGCTAGGGGGGAGGAGGAAGATTATGGCTACACCTTC.

This clonotype has just a few counts. The V and J genes are TRBV20-1 and TRBJ2-3; D is possibly TRBD1 (5 bases). Germline V gene data show CDR1 as DFQATT and CDR2 as SNEGSKA (reference sequence). This CDR3 region has 20 residues. V was shortened by 0 bases and J by 4 bases, with 29 bases between the two germline ends. The CDR3 region is CSARDPFGGREFGGADTQYF. The CDR3 DNA reads as TGCAGTGCTAGAGATCCATTTGGTGGCAGGGAATTTGGTGGGGCAGATACGCAGTATTTT.

This clonotype has only a few counts. V is TRBV2 and J is TRBJ2-2; 11 positions match TRBD2. The V segment lost 6 bases and the J segment 8 bases; nucleotides outside the gene matches: 8. The CDR3 consists of 15 residues. Germline V gives CDR1 SNHLY, CDR2 FYNNEI. CDR3 sequence (DNA): TGTGCCAGCAGCGCTACTAGCGGGAGCTTAGGGGAGCTGTTTTTT. It specifies CASSATSGSLGELFF.

This clonotype was picked up many times. This CDR3 reads CASSRQSNQPQHF. As DNA, the CDR3 is TGTGCCAGCAGCCGACAGAGCAATCAGCCCCAGCATTTT. The rearrangement joins TRBV12-3 or TRBV12-4 to TRBJ1-5; possible D gene TRBD1, 5 bases. V was pared by 6 bases and J by 1 base, with 7 bases between. This CDR3 region has 13 residues.